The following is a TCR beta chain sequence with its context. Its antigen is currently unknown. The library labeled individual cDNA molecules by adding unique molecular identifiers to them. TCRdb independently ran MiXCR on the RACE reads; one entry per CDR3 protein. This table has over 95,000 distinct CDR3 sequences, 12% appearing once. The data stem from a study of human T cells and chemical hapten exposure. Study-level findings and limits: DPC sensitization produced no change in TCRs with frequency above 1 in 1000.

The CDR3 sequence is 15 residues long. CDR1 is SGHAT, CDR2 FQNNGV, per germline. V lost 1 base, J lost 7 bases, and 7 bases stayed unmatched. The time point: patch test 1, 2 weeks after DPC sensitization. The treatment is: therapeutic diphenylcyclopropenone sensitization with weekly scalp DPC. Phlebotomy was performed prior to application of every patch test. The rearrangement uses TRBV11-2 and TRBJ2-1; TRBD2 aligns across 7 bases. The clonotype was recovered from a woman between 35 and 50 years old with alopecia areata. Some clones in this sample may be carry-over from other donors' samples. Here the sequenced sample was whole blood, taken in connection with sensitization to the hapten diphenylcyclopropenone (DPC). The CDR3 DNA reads TGTGCCAGCAGCTTAGTAGGCGGGAGTCAGAATGAGCAGTTCTTC. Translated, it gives CASSLVGGSQNEQFF.